These T cell receptor beta chains were read from a single sample in a study of identical twins. One entry per CDR3 protein results from TCRdb running MiXCR on the 5' RACE reads. The top ten clones hold about 4% of a sample with 250,000 or so distinct CDR3 sequences, 12% of them seen once. Another study also made use of these data, one on yellow fever vaccine responses in identical twins.

Sequenced input: memory (CD45RO+) T cells sorted from blood. All receptors derive from a woman aged 18-30 years in good health. CDR3s include the opening cysteine and the closing phenylalanine or tryptophan. Fields, in order: D gene, V gene, clone size, J gene, CDR3 protein, CDR3 DNA. The D gene is left open where the match is weak. Clone size is shown for a subset of rows, as once, few, many or a class of expanded clone.

D: TRBD1; V: TRBV12-3/TRBV12-4; size: few; J: TRBJ1-6; CDR3: CASSPGQVSYNSPLHF; DNA: TGTGCCAGCAGTCCGGGACAGGTATCCTATAATTCACCCCTCCACTTT
D: TRBD2; V: TRBV20-1; size: many; J: TRBJ2-3; CDR3: CSARGFRTSDQGDTQYF; DNA: TGCAGTGCTAGAGGGTTCCGGACTAGCGATCAGGGAGATACGCAGTATTTT
D: TRBD1; V: TRBV28; size: NA; J: TRBJ2-7; CDR3: CASSSRQGYNSYEQYF; DNA: TGTGCCAGCAGCTCTCGACAGGGGTATAACTCCTACGAGCAGTACTTC
D: NA; V: TRBV7-2; size: NA; J: TRBJ2-5; CDR3: CASSLATGTRWRETQYF; DNA: TGTGCCAGCAGCTTAGCGACGGGGACCCGCTGGAGGGAGACCCAGTACTTC
D: NA; V: TRBV6-1; size: few; J: TRBJ2-6; CDR3: CASRGDGLWDANVLTF; DNA: TGTGCCAGCCGAGGAGACGGCCTGTGGGATGCCAACGTCCTGACTTTC
D: NA; V: TRBV5-8; size: NA; J: TRBJ2-1; CDR3: CASSLGDQYNEQFF; DNA: TGTGCCAGCAGCTTGGGGGACCAATACAATGAGCAGTTCTTC
D: NA; V: TRBV9; size: few; J: TRBJ2-7; CDR3: CASSGDNYEQYF; DNA: TGTGCCAGCAGCGGAGACAACTACGAGCAGTACTTC
D: TRBD1; V: TRBV7-9; size: few; J: TRBJ1-2; CDR3: CASSPWGQGAYGYTF; DNA: TGTGCCAGCAGCCCTTGGGGACAGGGAGCCTATGGCTACACCTTC
D: TRBD1; V: TRBV7-2; size: NA; J: TRBJ1-3; CDR3: CASSSWTGGPSGNTIYF; DNA: TGTGCCAGCAGCTCCTGGACAGGGGGCCCCTCTGGAAACACCATATATTTT
D: NA; V: TRBV9; size: NA; J: TRBJ2-5; CDR3: CASSVESWGTETQYF; DNA: TGTGCCAGCAGCGTAGAGTCTTGGGGAACGGAGACCCAGTACTTC
D: NA; V: TRBV24-1; size: many; J: TRBJ2-1; CDR3: CATSDLGGRNEQFF; DNA: TGTGCCACCAGTGATTTGGGGGGACGCAATGAGCAGTTCTTC
D: TRBD2; V: TRBV28; size: few; J: TRBJ2-1; CDR3: CASSFSRRTSGNNEQFF; DNA: TGTGCCAGCAGTTTCTCGAGACGGACTAGCGGGAACAATGAGCAGTTCTTC
D: NA; V: TRBV6-4; size: few; J: TRBJ2-2; CDR3: CASSDSGLSNTGELFF; DNA: TGTGCCAGCAGTGACTCTGGGCTATCTAACACCGGGGAGCTGTTTTTT
D: NA; V: TRBV12-3/TRBV12-4; size: few; J: TRBJ1-6; CDR3: CASSRRGSGSPLHF; DNA: TGTGCCAGCAGTCGACGTGGCTCTGGGTCACCCCTCCACTTT
D: NA; V: TRBV11-2; size: many; J: TRBJ2-2; CDR3: CASNPRAVNTGELFF; DNA: TGTGCCAGCAACCCAAGGGCGGTTAACACCGGGGAGCTGTTTTTT
D: NA; V: TRBV4-1; size: many; J: TRBJ2-2; CDR3: CASSQEYSANGELFF; DNA: TGCGCCAGCAGCCAAGAGTATAGCGCGAACGGGGAGCTGTTTTTT
D: NA; V: TRBV11-2; size: many; J: TRBJ2-7; CDR3: CASSRGLYEQYF; DNA: TGTGCCAGCAGCCGGGGCCTCTACGAGCAGTACTTC
D: TRBD2; V: TRBV7-2; size: few; J: TRBJ2-7; CDR3: CASSRRTSFHF; DNA: TGTGCCAGCAGCCGAAGGACTAGTTTCCACTTC
D: TRBD1; V: TRBV29-1; size: many; J: TRBJ2-7; CDR3: CSGELRTGGEQYF; DNA: TGCAGCGGTGAGTTAAGGACAGGGGGCGAGCAGTACTTC
D: TRBD2; V: TRBV20-1; size: few; J: TRBJ2-5; CDR3: CSAIIAGTQETQYF; DNA: TGCAGTGCTATTATAGCGGGGACCCAAGAGACCCAGTACTTC
D: NA; V: TRBV7-9; size: many; J: TRBJ2-7; CDR3: CASSLDYEQYF; DNA: TGTGCCAGCAGCTTAGACTACGAGCAGTACTTC
D: NA; V: TRBV11-2; size: few; J: TRBJ2-3; CDR3: CASSPGVLASSTDTQYF; DNA: TGTGCCAGCAGCCCAGGGGTCCTAGCCTCTAGCACAGATACGCAGTATTTT
D: NA; V: TRBV6-1; size: NA; J: TRBJ1-5; CDR3: CASSDRGPGEPQHF; DNA: TGTGCCAGCAGTGACAGGGGTCCAGGGGAGCCCCAGCATTTT
D: NA; V: TRBV30; size: NA; J: TRBJ2-2; CDR3: CAWRGDTGELFF; DNA: TGTGCCTGGAGAGGGGACACCGGGGAGCTGTTTTTT
D: NA; V: TRBV4-2; size: NA; J: TRBJ1-4; CDR3: CASSQVLNEKLFF; DNA: TGTGCCAGCAGCCAAGTCCTTAATGAAAAACTGTTTTTT
D: TRBD1; V: TRBV6-2/TRBV6-3; size: NA; J: TRBJ2-7; CDR3: CAGRDRGKREAKSSYEQYF; DNA: TGTGCCGGCCGGGACAGGGGGAAGCGGGAGGCCAAAAGCTCCTACGAGCAGTACTTC
D: NA; V: TRBV20-1; size: NA; J: TRBJ2-1; CDR3: CSARGLDGGNEQFF; DNA: TGCAGTGCTAGGGGGCTAGATGGGGGGAATGAGCAGTTCTTC
D: TRBD1; V: TRBV5-1; size: few; J: TRBJ1-1; CDR3: CASNRETGRNTEAFF; DNA: TGCGCCAGCAACCGGGAGACAGGGAGGAACACTGAAGCTTTCTTT
D: NA; V: TRBV6-5; size: NA; J: TRBJ1-2; CDR3: CASSYSEGQAYGYTF; DNA: TGTGCCAGCAGTTACTCGGAGGGGCAGGCCTATGGCTACACCTTC
D: TRBD2; V: TRBV20-1; size: NA; J: TRBJ2-3; CDR3: CSAREAGGGTDTQYF; DNA: TGCAGTGCTAGAGAGGCGGGGGGTGGCACAGATACGCAGTATTTT
D: NA; V: TRBV2; size: NA; J: TRBJ2-2; CDR3: CASLSGTGELFF; DNA: TGTGCCAGCCTGTCTGGCACCGGGGAGCTGTTTTTT
D: TRBD2; V: TRBV7-7; size: few; J: TRBJ2-3; CDR3: CASSPTAGVSDTQYF; DNA: TGTGCTAGCAGCCCTACGGCGGGGGTTTCGGATACGCAGTATTTT
D: TRBD2; V: TRBV4-1; size: many; J: TRBJ2-3; CDR3: CASSLGRTSGGTDTQYF; DNA: TGCGCCAGCAGCCTAGGGAGGACTAGCGGAGGGACAGATACGCAGTATTTT
D: TRBD2; V: TRBV7-2; size: NA; J: TRBJ2-1; CDR3: CASSFSGRGLSYNEQFF; DNA: TGTGCCAGCAGCTTTAGCGGGAGGGGGCTCTCCTACAATGAGCAGTTCTTC
D: NA; V: TRBV11-2; size: NA; J: TRBJ2-1; CDR3: CASSSEGIDNEQFF; DNA: TGTGCCAGCAGCTCCGAAGGGATTGACAATGAGCAGTTCTTC
D: TRBD2; V: TRBV3-1; size: many; J: TRBJ2-3; CDR3: CASSPRRRERDTQYF; DNA: TGTGCCAGCAGCCCTAGGAGGCGGGAGAGAGATACGCAGTATTTT
D: TRBD2; V: TRBV12-3/TRBV12-4; size: few; J: TRBJ2-1; CDR3: CASSFPSGGNNEQFF; DNA: TGTGCCAGCAGTTTTCCTAGCGGGGGAAACAATGAGCAGTTCTTC
D: NA; V: TRBV7-2; size: NA; J: TRBJ2-7; CDR3: CASSHQSPRSEQYF; DNA: TGTGCCAGCAGCCACCAATCCCCGAGGAGCGAGCAGTACTTC
D: NA; V: TRBV14; size: NA; J: TRBJ1-5; CDR3: CASSLPNGPQHF; DNA: TGTGCCAGCAGCCTCCCAAATGGGCCCCAGCATTTT
D: NA; V: TRBV12-3/TRBV12-4; size: many; J: TRBJ2-5; CDR3: CASSLDVGAQETQYF; DNA: TGTGCCAGCAGTTTAGATGTGGGGGCCCAAGAGACCCAGTACTTC
D: TRBD1; V: TRBV12-3/TRBV12-4; size: many; J: TRBJ2-5; CDR3: CASSPWDRKETQYF; DNA: TGTGCCAGCAGTCCCTGGGACAGAAAAGAGACCCAGTACTTC
D: TRBD2; V: TRBV18; size: NA; J: TRBJ2-6; CDR3: CASSPRRGDGANVLTF; DNA: TGTGCCAGCTCACCACGACGGGGGGATGGGGCCAACGTCCTGACTTTC
D: NA; V: TRBV5-1; size: few; J: TRBJ1-6; CDR3: CASSRLRDSPLHF; DNA: TGCGCCAGCAGTCGACTAAGGGATTCACCCCTCCACTTT
D: TRBD2; V: TRBV6-5; size: NA; J: TRBJ2-3; CDR3: CASSYSTSGASDTQYF; DNA: TGTGCCAGCAGTTACTCTACTAGCGGGGCCTCAGATACGCAGTATTTT
D: TRBD2; V: TRBV29-1; size: many; J: TRBJ2-5; CDR3: CSVDLAELKETQYF; DNA: TGCAGCGTTGACCTAGCGGAATTAAAAGAGACCCAGTACTTC
D: TRBD2; V: TRBV4-1; size: many; J: TRBJ2-1; CDR3: CASSLLGDSGVLLNEQFF; DNA: TGCGCCAGCAGCCTACTGGGAGATAGCGGGGTCTTACTTAATGAGCAGTTCTTC
D: TRBD2; V: TRBV5-1; size: many; J: TRBJ2-3; CDR3: CASSLGAGGPDTQYF; DNA: TGCGCCAGCAGCTTGGGTGCGGGAGGGCCAGATACGCAGTATTTT
D: TRBD2; V: TRBV5-4; size: NA; J: TRBJ2-1; CDR3: CASSWEGLRGHEQFF; DNA: TGTGCCAGCAGCTGGGAGGGGTTGAGGGGACATGAGCAGTTCTTC
D: NA; V: TRBV3-1; size: few; J: TRBJ1-1; CDR3: CASRGEKNEAFF; DNA: TGTGCCAGCAGGGGGGAGAAGAATGAAGCTTTCTTT
D: TRBD2; V: TRBV11-2; size: few; J: TRBJ2-6; CDR3: CASSLGLAGSSGANVLTF; DNA: TGTGCCAGCAGCTTAGGACTAGCGGGCTCCTCTGGGGCCAACGTCCTGACTTTC
D: NA; V: TRBV7-8; size: NA; J: TRBJ2-1; CDR3: CASSEGFRDLDNEQFF; DNA: TGTGCCAGCAGCGAAGGATTCCGGGACTTAGACAATGAGCAGTTCTTC
D: NA; V: TRBV7-2; size: NA; J: TRBJ1-5; CDR3: CASSLDGVLGQPQHF; DNA: TGTGCCAGCAGCTTAGACGGGGTATTGGGGCAGCCCCAGCATTTT
D: TRBD2; V: TRBV2; size: few; J: TRBJ2-1; CDR3: CASSDRLAGRGEQFF; DNA: TGTGCCAGCAGTGATAGGCTAGCGGGGAGGGGTGAGCAGTTCTTC
D: TRBD1; V: TRBV28; size: few; J: TRBJ1-2; CDR3: CASRAGQFFNYGYTF; DNA: TGTGCCAGCAGAGCGGGACAGTTCTTTAACTATGGCTACACCTTC
D: NA; V: TRBV7-2; size: NA; J: TRBJ2-3; CDR3: CASSFRLGEATDTQYF; DNA: TGTGCCAGCAGCTTCCGTTTGGGGGAGGCCACAGATACGCAGTATTTT
D: NA; V: TRBV4-3; size: NA; J: TRBJ2-2; CDR3: CASSPTFWAEYTGELFF; DNA: TGCGCCAGCAGCCCGACCTTCTGGGCGGAATACACCGGGGAGCTGTTTTTT
D: NA; V: TRBV28; size: NA; J: TRBJ2-1; CDR3: CASSLRSSYNEQFF; DNA: TGTGCCAGCAGTTTAAGGAGCTCCTACAATGAGCAGTTCTTC
D: TRBD1; V: TRBV5-6; size: few; J: TRBJ2-3; CDR3: CASSLAGTGGPDTQYF; DNA: TGTGCCAGCAGCCTGGCCGGGACAGGGGGCCCAGATACGCAGTATTTT
D: TRBD1; V: TRBV20-1; size: few; J: TRBJ2-2; CDR3: CSARQGANTGELFF; DNA: TGCAGTGCGAGACAGGGGGCGAACACCGGGGAGCTGTTTTTT
D: NA; V: TRBV5-1; size: NA; J: TRBJ2-5; CDR3: CASSIRDGETQYF; DNA: TGCGCCAGCAGCATCAGGGACGGAGAGACCCAGTACTTC